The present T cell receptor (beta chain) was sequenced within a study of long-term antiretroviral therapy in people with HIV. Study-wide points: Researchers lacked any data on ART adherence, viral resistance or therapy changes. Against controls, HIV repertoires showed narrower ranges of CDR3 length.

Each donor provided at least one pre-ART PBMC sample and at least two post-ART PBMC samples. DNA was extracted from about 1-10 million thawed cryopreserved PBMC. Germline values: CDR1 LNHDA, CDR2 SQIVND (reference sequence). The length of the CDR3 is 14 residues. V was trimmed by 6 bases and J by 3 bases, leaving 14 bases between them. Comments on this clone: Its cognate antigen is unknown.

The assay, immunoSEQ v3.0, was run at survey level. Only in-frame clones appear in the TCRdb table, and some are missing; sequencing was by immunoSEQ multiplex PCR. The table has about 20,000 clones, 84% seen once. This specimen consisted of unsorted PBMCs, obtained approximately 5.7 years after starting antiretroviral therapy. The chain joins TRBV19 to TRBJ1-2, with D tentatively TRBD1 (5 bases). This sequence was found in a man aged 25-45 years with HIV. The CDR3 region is CASREQGRDYGYTF. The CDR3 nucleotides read TGTGCCAGTAGAGAGCAGGGTAGAGACTATGGCTACACCTTC.